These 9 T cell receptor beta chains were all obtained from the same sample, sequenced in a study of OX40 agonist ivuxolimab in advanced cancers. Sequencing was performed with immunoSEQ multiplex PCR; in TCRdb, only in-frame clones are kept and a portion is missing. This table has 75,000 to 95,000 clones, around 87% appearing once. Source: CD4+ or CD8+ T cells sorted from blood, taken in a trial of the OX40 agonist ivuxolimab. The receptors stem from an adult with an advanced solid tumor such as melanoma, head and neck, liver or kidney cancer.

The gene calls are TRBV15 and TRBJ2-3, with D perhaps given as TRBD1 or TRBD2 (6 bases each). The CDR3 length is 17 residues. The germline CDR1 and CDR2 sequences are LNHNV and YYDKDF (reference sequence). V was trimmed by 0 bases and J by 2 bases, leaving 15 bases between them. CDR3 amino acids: CATSRDRPGATTDTQYF. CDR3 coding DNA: TGTGCCACCAGCAGAGATCGGCCGGGGGCGACCACAGATACGCAGTATTTT.

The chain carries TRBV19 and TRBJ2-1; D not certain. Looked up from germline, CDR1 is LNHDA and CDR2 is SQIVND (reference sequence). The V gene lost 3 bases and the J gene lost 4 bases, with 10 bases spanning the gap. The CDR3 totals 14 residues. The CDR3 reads CASSIQDGYNEQFF. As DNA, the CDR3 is TGTGCCAGTAGTATCCAGGACGGATACAATGAGCAGTTCTTC.

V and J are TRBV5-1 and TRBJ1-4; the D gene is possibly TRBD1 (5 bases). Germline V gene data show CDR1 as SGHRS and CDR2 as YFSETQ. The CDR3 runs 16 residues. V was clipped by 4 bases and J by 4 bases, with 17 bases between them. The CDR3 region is CASSLTQGLGNEKLFF. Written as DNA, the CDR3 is TGCGCCAGCAGCCTGACCCAGGGTTTGGGTAATGAAAAACTGTTTTTT.

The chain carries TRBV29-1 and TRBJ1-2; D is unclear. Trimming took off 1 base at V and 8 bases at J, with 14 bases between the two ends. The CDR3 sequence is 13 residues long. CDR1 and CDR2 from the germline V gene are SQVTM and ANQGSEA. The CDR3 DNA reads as TGCAGCGTTGAAGTCGAATCACTCTTAGGCTACACCTTC. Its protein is CSVEVESLLGYTF.

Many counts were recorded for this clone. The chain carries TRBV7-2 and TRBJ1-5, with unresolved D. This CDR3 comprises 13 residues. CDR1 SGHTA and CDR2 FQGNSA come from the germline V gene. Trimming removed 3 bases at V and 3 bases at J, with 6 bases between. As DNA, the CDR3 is TGTGCCAGCAGCTTTAGGGCCAATCAGCCCCAGCATTTT. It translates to CASSFRANQPQHF.

The CDR3: CASSLDTEAFF. In nucleotides, the CDR3 is TGCGCCAGCAGCTTGGACACTGAAGCTTTCTTT. V usage is TRBV5-1 and J usage is TRBJ1-1, with unresolved D. This CDR3 comprises 11 residues. Trimming shortened V by 0 bases and J by 3 bases, and 0 bases separated the two germline ends. Germline lookup yields CDR1 SGHRS and CDR2 YFSETQ.

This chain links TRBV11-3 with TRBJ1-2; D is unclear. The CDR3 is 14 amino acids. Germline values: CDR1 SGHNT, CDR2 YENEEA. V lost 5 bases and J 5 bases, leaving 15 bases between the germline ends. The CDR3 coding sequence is TGTGCCAGCAGCAAGCCGGAAATGGTATATGGCTACACCTTC. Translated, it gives CASSKPEMVYGYTF.

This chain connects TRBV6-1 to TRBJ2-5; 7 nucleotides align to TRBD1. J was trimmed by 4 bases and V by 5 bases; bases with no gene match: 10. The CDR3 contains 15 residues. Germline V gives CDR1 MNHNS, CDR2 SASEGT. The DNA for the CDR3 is TGTGCCAGCAGTAACAACAGGGGTTCTGGAGAGACCCAGTACTTC. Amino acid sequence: CASSNNRGSGETQYF.

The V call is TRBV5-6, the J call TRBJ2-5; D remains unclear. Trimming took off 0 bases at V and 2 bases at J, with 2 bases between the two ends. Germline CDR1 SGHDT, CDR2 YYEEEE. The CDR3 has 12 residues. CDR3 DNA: TGTGCCAGCAGCTTGGATCAAGAGACCCAGTACTTC. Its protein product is CASSLDQETQYF.